Below, 30 T cell receptor beta chains from the same sample are listed, as sequenced in a study of shared clonotypes between healthy human individuals. Assay: immunoSEQ multiplex PCR; the TCRdb copy retains only in-frame clones and omits some. There are around 1.5 million clones in the sample; about 98% occur only once, and roughly 0.45% lies in the top ten. Sequenced input: naive CD4+ T cells sorted from blood. The subset here: CD45RA+ positively selected. These receptors were obtained from a young man in good health.

The sample holds one count of this clone. The genes are TRBV9 and TRBJ1-3; D is perhaps TRBD1 (5 bases). Germline V gene lookup returns CDR1 SGDLS and CDR2 YYNGEE. The CDR3 loop spans 12 amino acids. Trimming removed 8 bases at V and 4 bases at J, with 10 bases between. Here the CDR3 DNA reads TGTGCCAGGCGGGGCTGGGGAAACACCATATATTTT. Amino acid sequence: CARRGWGNTIYF.

The CDR3 region is CASSIVDRDYGYTF. DNA for the CDR3: TGTGCCAGTAGTATCGTCGACAGGGACTATGGCTACACCTTC. The chain carries TRBV19 and TRBJ1-2; TRBD1 agrees at 7 bases. Germline V CDR1 and CDR2: LNHDA, SQIVND (reference sequence). V shed 3 bases, J shed 3 bases, and the junction held 4 bases outside the gene matches. The CDR3 length is 14 residues. Complete variable domain (other parts from reference TRBV19 and TRBJ1-2): DGGITQSPKYLFRKEGQNVTLSCEQNLNHDAMYWYRQDPGQGLRLIYYSQIVNDFQKGDIAEGYSVSREKKESFPLTVTSAQKNPTAFYLCASSIVDRDYGYTFGSGTRLTVV.

The chain has TRBV28 and TRBJ2-1; 10 bases line up with TRBD2. CDR1 and CDR2 from the germline V gene are MDHEN and SYDVKM. The junction had 8 bases not matched to a gene; V was cut back by 5 bases and J by 13 bases. The CDR3 is 13 amino acids. CDR3 sequence (DNA): TGTGCCAGCAGTATACTAGCGGGAATCGGTCAGTTCTTC. It translates to CASSILAGIGQFF.

This sequence joins TRBV19 and TRBJ2-2, with 16 bases matching TRBD2. The CDR3 spans 20 residues. The V segment lost 2 bases and the J segment 6 bases; nucleotides outside the gene matches: 12. Germline V gene lookup returns CDR1 LNHDA and CDR2 SQIVND (reference sequence). CDR3 region: CASSIRRGGLAGGPAGELFF. The CDR3 bases are TGTGCCAGTAGTATAAGACGAGGGGGACTAGCGGGAGGGCCCGCCGGGGAGCTGTTTTTT.

The chain couples TRBV30 to TRBJ2-2; D is unresolved. The CDR3 covers 13 residues. Deletions cut 0 bases from V and 5 bases from J, with 7 bases between. The V gene's germline CDR1 is GTSNPN and CDR2 SVGIG (reference sequence). The DNA of the CDR3 is TGTGCCTGGAGTGTACACGTTACCGGGGAGCTGTTTTTT. The encoded protein is CAWSVHVTGELFF.

The chain recombines TRBV7-2 with TRBJ2-7; D remains unclear. Trimming cost V 3 bases and J 0 bases, with 9 bases left between them. This CDR3 is 14 amino acids long. CDR1 and CDR2 from the germline V gene are SGHTA and FQGNSA. Here the CDR3 DNA reads TGTGCCAGCAGCTTCAAGGTGAGCTCCTACGAGCAGTACTTC. It encodes CASSFKVSSYEQYF.

The chain links TRBV18 to TRBJ1-2; D unclear. Trimming shortened V by 1 base and J by 0 bases, and 15 bases separated the two germline ends. The CDR3 loop spans 17 amino acids. Germline assignment: CDR1 KGHSH and CDR2 LQKENI. The CDR3 sequence is CASSPREISVANYGYTF. The CDR3 coding sequence is TGTGCCAGCTCACCACGGGAAATTTCTGTAGCTAACTATGGCTACACCTTC.

On this clone: Different DNA sequences within this sample yield the same CDR3. This sequence joins TRBV18 and TRBJ1-1; no clear D gene. The V and J ends lost 4 bases and 0 bases respectively, with 3 bases between them. The CDR3 consists of 12 residues. The germline V gene has CDR1 KGHSH and CDR2 LQKENI. The CDR3 spells CASSLVNTEAFF. In nucleotides, the CDR3 is TGTGCCAGCTCACTAGTGAACACTGAAGCTTTCTTT.

This clone was counted a single time. The chain is built from TRBV5-5 and TRBJ1-3; D not certain. Germline V gene lookup returns CDR1 SGHKS and CDR2 YYEKEE (reference sequence). The V end lost 2 bases, the J end lost 0 bases, and 9 bases lay between the germline ends. The CDR3 runs to 15 residues. This chain's CDR3 is CASSFQAVSGNTIYF. CDR3 DNA sequence: TGTGCCAGCAGCTTTCAAGCTGTCTCTGGAAACACCATATATTTT.

The J gene is TRBJ2-4, the V gene TRBV29-1; a possible D gene is TRBD1 (6 bases). CDR3 length equals 13 residues. Trimming shortened V by 7 bases and J by 0 bases, and 10 bases separated the two germline ends. The germline CDR1 and CDR2 sequences are SQVTM and ANQGSEA. This chain's CDR3 is CSGQGLAKNIQYF. The DNA for the CDR3 is TGCAGCGGCCAGGGGTTAGCCAAAAACATTCAGTACTTC. The whole variable domain, filled in from reference TRBV29-1 and TRBJ2-4, reads SAVISQKPSRDICQRGTSLTIQCQVDSQVTMMFWYRQQPGQSLTLIATANQGSEATYESGFVIDKFPISRPNLTFSTLTVSNMSPEDSSIYLCSGQGLAKNIQYFGAGTRLSVL.

Note on this clone: At the DNA level, this CDR3 is encoded by other sequences in the same sample as well. The chain uses TRBV29-1 and TRBJ2-5, with D tentatively TRBD1 (8 bases). The V and J ends lost 5 bases and 4 bases respectively, with 11 bases between them. The CDR3 loop spans 12 amino acids. Germline-derived CDR1 and CDR2 are SQVTM and ANQGSEA. The CDR3 is CSVNRGGETQYF. CDR3 nucleotides: TGCAGCGTTAACAGGGGGGGAGAGACCCAGTACTTC.

This chain uses TRBV28 with TRBJ2-7, with D tentatively TRBD1 (6 bases). This CDR3 spans 16 amino acids. Germline values: CDR1 MDHEN, CDR2 SYDVKM. V was cut by 6 bases and J by 2 bases, with 20 bases left in between. CDR3 amino acids: CASSPTGAGAPYEQYF. The CDR3 bases are TGTGCCAGCAGCCCCACCGGGGCAGGGGCACCCTACGAGCAGTACTTC.

The chain uses TRBV7-2 and TRBJ2-1, with D possibly matching TRBD2 (6 bases). Germline assignment: CDR1 SGHTA and CDR2 FQGNSA. The length of the CDR3 is 13 residues. The ends were cut back, 5 bases at V and 7 bases at J, with 12 bases in the middle. CDR3 DNA: TGTGCCAGCAGCCGCGGGACTCCAAATGAGCAGTTCTTC. Amino acid sequence: CASSRGTPNEQFF.

This chain links TRBV18 with TRBJ2-3; the D is unclear. Trimming left V 8 bases short and J 1 base short, with 16 bases between. This CDR3 is built from 15 residues. In germline, CDR1 is KGHSH, CDR2 LQKENI. This CDR3 is CASSTRVTGTDTQYF. CDR3 coding DNA: TGTGCCAGCAGTACAAGGGTTACGGGCACAGATACGCAGTATTTT.

J is TRBJ1-5 and V is TRBV10-3, with D hard to call. The CDR3 has 15 residues. CDR1 and CDR2 from the germline V gene are ENHRY and SYGVKD. V was pared by 8 bases and J by 0 bases, with 14 bases between. CDR3 coding DNA: TGTGCCATCTGCTCAGGACTGAATAGCAATCAGCCCCAGCATTTT. Its protein product is CAICSGLNSNQPQHF.

CDR3 bases: TGTGCCAGCAGCCAAGATGAGGGGTTGCTTCCTCAAGAGACCCAGTACTTC. Its protein product is CASSQDEGLLPQETQYF. The chain is built from TRBV14 and TRBJ2-5, with D perhaps assigned TRBD1 or TRBD2 (5 bases each). Trimming took off 0 bases at V and 2 bases at J, with 16 bases between the two ends. The germline gives CDR1 SGHDN, CDR2 FVKESK. The CDR3 is 17 residues long.

CDR3 nucleotides: TGTGCCAGCAGCACCCGGGACCACTACAATGAGCAGTTCTTC. Its protein product is CASSTRDHYNEQFF. The rearrangement joins TRBV7-9 to TRBJ2-1, with D perhaps assigned TRBD1 or TRBD2 (5 bases each). V was trimmed by 5 bases and J by 3 bases, leaving 11 bases between them. CDR1 and CDR2 (germline): SEHNR, FQNEAQ (reference sequence). This CDR3 has 14 residues. Supplemented by reference TRBV7-9 and TRBJ2-1, the full variable domain reads DTGVSQNPRHKITKRGQNVTFRCDPISEHNRLYWYRQTLGQGPEFLTYFQNEAQLEKSRLLSDRFSAERPKGSFSTLEIQRTEQGDSAMYLCASSTRDHYNEQFFGPGTRLTVL.

This clone came up once. The chain is built from TRBV5-4 and TRBJ1-5, with a tentative D call TRBD1 (6 bases). CDR1 SGHNT and CDR2 YYREEE come from the germline V gene (reference sequence). The V end was cut by 2 bases, the J end by 2 bases, with 14 bases between. CDR3 length: 16 amino acids. The DNA for the CDR3 is TGTGCCAGCAGCTTATCAGGGGATCTTGGCAATCAGCCCCAGCATTTT. Its protein is CASSLSGDLGNQPQHF.

The genes are TRBV7-2 and TRBJ2-7; possibly TRBD2 for D (6 bases). CDR1 and CDR2 (germline): SGHTA, FQGNSA. V shed 5 bases and J shed 2 bases, with 16 bases lying between them. The CDR3 is 15 amino acids. The DNA of the CDR3 is TGTGCCAGCAGCAAAAAAAGCGGGTCCCCCTACGAGCAGTACTTC. It codes for CASSKKSGSPYEQYF.

With regard to this clone: The same CDR3 also results from other DNA sequences found in this sample. The V call is TRBV18, the J call TRBJ2-7; D gene unclear. This CDR3 is 13 amino acids long. Germline CDR1 is KGHSH and CDR2 is LQKENI. Trimming took off 3 bases at V and 0 bases at J, with 6 bases between the two ends. As DNA, the CDR3 is TGTGCCAGCTCACCGGGGTCCTCCTACGAGCAGTACTTC. Encoded protein: CASSPGSSYEQYF.

This sequence joins TRBV28 and TRBJ1-4; 11 bases align to TRBD1. Trimming at V came to 5 bases and at J to 8 bases, leaving 1 base not matched to a gene. CDR1 and CDR2 (germline): MDHEN, SYDVKM. This CDR3 comprises 13 residues. The CDR3 coding sequence is TGTGCCAGCAGTGGACAGGGGGCCGAAAAACTGTTTTTT. Translating gives CASSGQGAEKLFF. Full variable domain (remainder filled in from reference TRBV28 and TRBJ1-4): DVKVTQSSRYLVKRTGEKVFLECVQDMDHENMFWYRQDPGLGLRLIYFSYDVKMKEKGDIPEGYSVSREKKERFSLILESASTNQTSMYLCASSGQGAEKLFFGSGTQLSVL.

The genes are TRBV12-5 and TRBJ1-2, with 7 bases identical to TRBD1. Trimming removed 3 bases from V and 2 bases from J; junction bases left unmatched: 3. This CDR3 region has 14 residues. Germline V gives CDR1 LGHNT, CDR2 FRNRAP. The CDR3 coding sequence is TGTGCTAGTGGTTTATCGACAGGGAACTATGGCTACACCTTC. Residues: CASGLSTGNYGYTF.

CDR3 amino acids: CASSFNRGRYNEQFF. In nucleotides, the CDR3 is TGTGCCAGCAGCTTTAACAGGGGGCGGTACAATGAGCAGTTCTTC. The chain is built from TRBV7-2 and TRBJ2-1; 9 nucleotides agree with TRBD1. V shed 3 bases, J shed 4 bases, and the junction held 4 bases outside the gene matches. This CDR3 spans 15 amino acids. Germline V gene data show CDR1 as SGHTA and CDR2 as FQGNSA.

This rearrangement joins TRBV18 to TRBJ1-3; TRBD1 agrees at 7 bases. This CDR3 has 17 residues. Germline V gene sequence: CDR1 KGHSH, CDR2 LQKENI. J was trimmed by 0 bases and V by 6 bases; bases with no gene match: 11. CDR3 sequence reads: CASSPRGASSSGNTIYF. CDR3 DNA: TGTGCCAGCTCCCCCAGGGGGGCCTCGAGCTCTGGAAACACCATATATTTT.

The J gene is TRBJ2-2, the V gene TRBV5-5; 9 nucleotides match TRBD1. The V and J ends lost 1 base and 5 bases, in that order; junction bases with no gene match: 12. The CDR3 is made up of 18 amino acids. Germline V gives CDR1 SGHKS, CDR2 YYEKEE (reference sequence). This CDR3 reads CASSLTRQDRGWTGELFF. CDR3 bases: TGTGCCAGCAGCTTGACGCGGCAGGACAGGGGTTGGACCGGGGAGCTGTTTTTT.

The chain combines TRBV27 with TRBJ2-7, with D perhaps TRBD2 (5 bases). The CDR3 totals 13 residues. V was trimmed by 5 bases and J by 9 bases, leaving 17 bases between them. Germline V lookup: CDR1 MNHEY, CDR2 SMNVEV (reference sequence). The CDR3 nucleotides are TGTGCCAGCAGTCATTTGGAAGGAGGCGGGCAGTACTTC. Translated: CASSHLEGGGQYF.

The chain joins TRBV7-9 to TRBJ1-4, with a possible D match to TRBD1 (5 bases). Germline CDR1 SEHNR, CDR2 FQNEAQ (reference sequence). The ends were cut back, 5 bases at V and 3 bases at J, with 13 bases in the middle. The CDR3 is made up of 15 amino acids. For the CDR3, the DNA is TGTGCCAGCAGCCTCCGGGACGGCCCTAATGAAAAACTGTTTTTT. Protein sequence: CASSLRDGPNEKLFF.

This chain connects TRBV18 to TRBJ1-2; D unclear. This CDR3 has 13 amino acids. The V end lost 4 bases, the J end lost 7 bases, and 13 bases lay between the germline ends. Germline CDR1 is KGHSH and CDR2 is LQKENI. CDR3 loop: CASSRRTAGGYTF. The CDR3 DNA sequence: TGTGCCAGCTCACGCCGGACGGCCGGTGGCTACACCTTC.

This chain uses TRBV5-5 with TRBJ1-1; D is unresolved. CDR1 is SGHKS, CDR2 YYEKEE, per germline (reference sequence). This CDR3 is built from 15 residues. V dropped 1 base and J dropped 5 bases, with 15 bases sitting between them. DNA for the CDR3: TGTGCCAGCAGCTTGTGGCAAGATGGGAAGACTGAAGCTTTCTTT. Translating it yields CASSLWQDGKTEAFF.

Here the CDR3 DNA reads TGTGCCAGCAGCTTGCATCGACGGTTTTGGGAGCAGTACTTC. Protein: CASSLHRRFWEQYF. The chain couples TRBV11-2 to TRBJ2-7; D gene ambiguous. Between the trimmed V and J ends, which lost 3 bases and 7 bases, there was a span of 16 bases. The CDR3 sequence is 14 residues long. The V gene's germline CDR1 is SGHAT and CDR2 FQNNGV.